Listed below are T cell receptor beta chains from one sample, sequenced in a study of blood T cell repertoires in COVID-19. TCRdb keeps only in-frame clones here, not all; method: immunoSEQ multiplex PCR. The data show a few hundred thousand clones, over 75% seen once. Sequenced material: PBMCs or T cells enriched from blood (not recorded which). Receptor source: a woman aged 40-49 years who had recovered from COVID-19. Each CDR3 is given with its conserved first and last residue. The order of the fields is CDR3 protein, V gene.

CDR3 protein: CASSLNGAGYGYTF
V gene: TRBV7-2

CDR3 protein: CASVGQGDTEAFF
V gene: TRBV11-3

CDR3 protein: CASSVGLGQGAYEQYF
V gene: TRBV9

CDR3 protein: CASSYTGGNTIYF
V gene: TRBV6-5

CDR3 protein: CASSPRGQGFSEQYF
V gene: TRBV7-9

CDR3 protein: CASSLVSGRPGNTIYF
V gene: TRBV5-1

CDR3 protein: CASSLLQGADEQFF
V gene: TRBV28

CDR3 protein: CAWWEAGGGKYEQFF
V gene: TRBV30

CDR3 protein: CAWSGARWSSEAFF
V gene: TRBV30

CDR3 protein: CASSLLGQGYGYTF
V gene: TRBV28

CDR3 protein: CASGTSGSTDTQYF
V gene: TRBV4-2

CDR3 protein: CAWSVSGNYGYTF
V gene: TRBV30

CDR3 protein: CASSLVTGFSGANVLTF
V gene: TRBV7-2

CDR3 protein: CASSPPGQWNEKLFF
V gene: TRBV27

CDR3 protein: CASKGGYNEQFF
V gene: TRBV6-5

CDR3 protein: CASSLAGLETQYF
V gene: TRBV3-1/TRBV3-2

CDR3 protein: CASSQLAGHTDTQYF
V gene: TRBV14

CDR3 protein: CASSQDPGNRAGYTF
V gene: TRBV4-3

CDR3 protein: CASSRQVSYEQYF
V gene: TRBV12-3/TRBV12-4

CDR3 protein: CARRPSGVTGELFF
V gene: TRBV2

CDR3 protein: CAWIGGNEKLFF
V gene: TRBV30

CDR3 protein: CASSAWTGDGYTF
V gene: TRBV2